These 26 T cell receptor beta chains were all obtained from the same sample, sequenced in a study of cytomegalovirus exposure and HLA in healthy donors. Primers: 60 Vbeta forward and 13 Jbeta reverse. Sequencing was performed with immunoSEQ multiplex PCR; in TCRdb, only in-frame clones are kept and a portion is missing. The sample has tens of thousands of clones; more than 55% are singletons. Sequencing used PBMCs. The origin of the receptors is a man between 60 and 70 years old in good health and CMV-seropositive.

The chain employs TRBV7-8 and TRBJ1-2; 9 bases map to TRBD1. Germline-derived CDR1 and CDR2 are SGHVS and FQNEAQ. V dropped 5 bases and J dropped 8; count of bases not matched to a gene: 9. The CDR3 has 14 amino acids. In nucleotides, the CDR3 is TGTGCCAGCAGCCCGGAAGGTACAGGGGGCGGCTACACCTTC. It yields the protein CASSPEGTGGGYTF.

CDR3 nucleotide sequence: TGTGCCAGCAGTGTGCGGGGGAGGAACACTGAAGCTTTCTTT. The encoded protein is CASSVRGRNTEAFF. This chain connects TRBV6-5 to TRBJ1-1; a possible D gene is TRBD1 (5 bases). The CDR3 length is 14 residues. Trimming took 5 bases from V and 1 from J, leaving 11 bases between them. Germline assignment: CDR1 MNHEY and CDR2 SVGAGI.

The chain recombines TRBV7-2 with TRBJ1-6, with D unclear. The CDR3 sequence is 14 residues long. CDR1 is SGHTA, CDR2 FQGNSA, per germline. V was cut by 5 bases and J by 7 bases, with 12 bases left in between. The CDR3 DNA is TGTGCCAGCAGCCCGTCAACAGCCAATTCACCCCTCCACTTT. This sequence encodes CASSPSTANSPLHF.

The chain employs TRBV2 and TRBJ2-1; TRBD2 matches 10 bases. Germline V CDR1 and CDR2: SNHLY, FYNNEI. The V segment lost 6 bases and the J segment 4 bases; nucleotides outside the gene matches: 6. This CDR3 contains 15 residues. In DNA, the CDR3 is TGTGCCAGCAGCGCTGGGACTAGCGAGTACAATGAGCAGTTCTTC. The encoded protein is CASSAGTSEYNEQFF.

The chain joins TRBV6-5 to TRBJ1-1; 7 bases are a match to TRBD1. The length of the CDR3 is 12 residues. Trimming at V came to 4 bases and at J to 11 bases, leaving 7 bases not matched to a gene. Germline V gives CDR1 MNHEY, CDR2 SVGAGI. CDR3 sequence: CASSSNDRVAFF. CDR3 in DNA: TGTGCCAGCAGTTCCAACGACAGGGTGGCTTTCTTT.

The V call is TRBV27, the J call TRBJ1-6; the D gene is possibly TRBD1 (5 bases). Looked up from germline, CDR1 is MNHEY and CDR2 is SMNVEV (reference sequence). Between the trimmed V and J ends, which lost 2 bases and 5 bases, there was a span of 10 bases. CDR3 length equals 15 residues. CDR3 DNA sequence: TGTGCCAGCAGTTTAAAGCAGGGAAATAATTCACCCCTCCACTTT. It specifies CASSLKQGNNSPLHF.

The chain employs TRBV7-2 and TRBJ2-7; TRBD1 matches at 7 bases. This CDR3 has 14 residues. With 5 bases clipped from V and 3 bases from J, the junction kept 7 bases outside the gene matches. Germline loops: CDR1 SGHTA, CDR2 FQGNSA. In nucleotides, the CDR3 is TGTGCCAGCAGCCCAGGGACAGTCGGCTACGAGCAGTACTTC. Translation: CASSPGTVGYEQYF.

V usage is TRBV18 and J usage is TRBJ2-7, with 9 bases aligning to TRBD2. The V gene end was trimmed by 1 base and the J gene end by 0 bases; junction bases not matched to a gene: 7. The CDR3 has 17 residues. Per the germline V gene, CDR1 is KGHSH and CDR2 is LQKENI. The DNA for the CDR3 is TGTGCCAGCTCACCACGACTAGCGGCAAGACACTCCTACGAGCAGTACTTC. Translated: CASSPRLAARHSYEQYF.

CDR3 nucleotide sequence: TGTGCCAGCTCGGGACAGGAGGGGAACACTGAAGCTTTCTTT. It encodes CASSGQEGNTEAFF. The V call is TRBV18, the J call TRBJ1-1; 8 bases fit TRBD1. The CDR3 runs 14 residues. The ends lost 6 bases at V and 1 base at J; junction bases unmatched: 4. Germline V CDR1 and CDR2: KGHSH, LQKENI.

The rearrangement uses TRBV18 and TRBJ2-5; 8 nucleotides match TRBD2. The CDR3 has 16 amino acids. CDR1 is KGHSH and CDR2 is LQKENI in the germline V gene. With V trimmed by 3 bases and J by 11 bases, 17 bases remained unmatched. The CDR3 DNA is TGTGCCAGCTCACCGCCCTCCGGGACTAGTTTCAGAGAGCAGTACTTC. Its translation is CASSPPSGTSFREQYF. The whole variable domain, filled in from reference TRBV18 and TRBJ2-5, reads NAGVMQNPRHLVRRRGQEARLRCSPMKGHSHVYWYRQLPEEGLKFMVYLQKENIIDESGMPKERFSAEFPKEGPSILRIQQVVRGDSAAYFCASSPPSGTSFREQYFGPGTRLLVL.

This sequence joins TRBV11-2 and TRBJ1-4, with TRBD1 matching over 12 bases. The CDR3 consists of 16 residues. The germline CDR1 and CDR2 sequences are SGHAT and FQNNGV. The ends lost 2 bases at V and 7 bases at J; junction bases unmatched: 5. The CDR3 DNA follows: TGTGCCAGCAGCTTAACGGGACAGGGGGCGCTTGAAAAACTGTTTTTT. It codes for CASSLTGQGALEKLFF.

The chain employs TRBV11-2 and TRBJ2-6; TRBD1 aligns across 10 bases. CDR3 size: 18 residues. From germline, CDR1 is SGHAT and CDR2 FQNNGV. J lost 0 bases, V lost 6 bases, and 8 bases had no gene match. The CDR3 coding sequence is TGTGCCAGCAGAACGTACCGGGACAGGGGCTCTGGGGCCAACGTCCTGACTTTC. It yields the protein CASRTYRDRGSGANVLTF.

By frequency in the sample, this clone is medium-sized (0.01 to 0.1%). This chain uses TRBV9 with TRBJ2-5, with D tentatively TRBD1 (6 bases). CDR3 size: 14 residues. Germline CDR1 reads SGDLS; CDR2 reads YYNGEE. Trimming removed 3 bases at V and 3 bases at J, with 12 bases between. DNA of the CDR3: TGTGCCAGCAGCGAGGCAGGGGTCGAAGAGACCCAGTACTTC. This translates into CASSEAGVEETQYF.

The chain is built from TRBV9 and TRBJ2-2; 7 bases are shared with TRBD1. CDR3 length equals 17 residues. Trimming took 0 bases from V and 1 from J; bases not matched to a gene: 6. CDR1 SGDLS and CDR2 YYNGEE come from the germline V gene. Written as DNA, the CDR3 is TGTGCCAGCAGCGTAGACCGGAACAGGGGGAACACCGGGGAGCTGTTTTTT. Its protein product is CASSVDRNRGNTGELFF.

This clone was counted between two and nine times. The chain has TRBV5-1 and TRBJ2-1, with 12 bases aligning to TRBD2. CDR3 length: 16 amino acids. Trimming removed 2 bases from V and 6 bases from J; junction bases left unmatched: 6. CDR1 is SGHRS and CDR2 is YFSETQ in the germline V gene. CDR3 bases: TGCGCCAGCAGCTTCGGACTAGCGGGATCCGGCAATGAGCAGTTCTTC. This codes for CASSFGLAGSGNEQFF.

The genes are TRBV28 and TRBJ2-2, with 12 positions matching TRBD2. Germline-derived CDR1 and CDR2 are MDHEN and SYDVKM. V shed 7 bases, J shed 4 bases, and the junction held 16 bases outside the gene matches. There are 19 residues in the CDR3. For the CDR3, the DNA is TGTGCCAGCAATCCTTATACTAGCGGGAGGCCCTCGCGCACCGGGGAGCTGTTTTTT. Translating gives CASNPYTSGRPSRTGELFF.

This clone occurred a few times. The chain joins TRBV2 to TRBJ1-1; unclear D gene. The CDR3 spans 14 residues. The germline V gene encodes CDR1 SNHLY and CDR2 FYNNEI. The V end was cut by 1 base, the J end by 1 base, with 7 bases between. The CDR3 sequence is CASSEVRGNTEAFF. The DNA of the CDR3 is TGTGCCAGCAGTGAAGTCCGGGGGAACACTGAAGCTTTCTTT. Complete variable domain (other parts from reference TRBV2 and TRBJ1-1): EPEVTQTPSHQVTQMGQEVILRCVPISNHLYFYWYRQILGQKVEFLVSFYNNEISEKSEIFDDQFSVERPDGSNFTLKIRSTKLEDSAMYFCASSEVRGNTEAFFGQGTRLTVV.

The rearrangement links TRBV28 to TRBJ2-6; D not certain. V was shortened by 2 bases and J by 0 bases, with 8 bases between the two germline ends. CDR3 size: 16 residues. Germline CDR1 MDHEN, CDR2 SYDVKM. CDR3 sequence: CASSLTWASGANVLTF. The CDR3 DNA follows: TGTGCCAGCAGTTTAACATGGGCCTCTGGGGCCAACGTCCTGACTTTC.

The CDR3 coding sequence is TGTGCCAGCGGCCTGGTACGGCAGTACTTC. It is translated as CASGLVRQYF. The rearrangement uses TRBV2 and TRBJ2-7; D call uncertain. The V end lost 8 bases, the J end lost 9 bases, and 11 bases lay between the germline ends. This CDR3 is 10 amino acids long. Germline lookup yields CDR1 SNHLY and CDR2 FYNNEI.

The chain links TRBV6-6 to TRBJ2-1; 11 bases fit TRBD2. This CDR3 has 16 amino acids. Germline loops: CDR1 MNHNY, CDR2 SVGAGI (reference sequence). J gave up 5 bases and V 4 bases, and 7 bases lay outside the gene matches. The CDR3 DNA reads TGTGCCAGCAGTTCTCCGGGACTAGCGGTCCACAATGAGCAGTTCTTC. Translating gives CASSSPGLAVHNEQFF.

The CDR3 DNA sequence: TGTGCCAGCAGCTTATTCGGGGAGGGACAGGGGACCTACGAGCAGTACTTC. Its translation is CASSLFGEGQGTYEQYF. The chain recombines TRBV7-8 with TRBJ2-5, with 10 bases aligning to TRBD1. TRBJ2-7 explains the end of the DNA better; the J call may be wrong. CDR3 length: 17 residues. Germline-derived CDR1 and CDR2 are SGHVS and FQNEAQ.

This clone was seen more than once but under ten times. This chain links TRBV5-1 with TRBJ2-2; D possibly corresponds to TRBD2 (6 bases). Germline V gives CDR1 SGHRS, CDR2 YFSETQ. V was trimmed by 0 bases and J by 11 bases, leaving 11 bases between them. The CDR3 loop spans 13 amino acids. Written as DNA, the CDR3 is TGCGCCAGCAGCTTGGGGACGGCGGGAGAGCTGTTTTTT. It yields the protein CASSLGTAGELFF.

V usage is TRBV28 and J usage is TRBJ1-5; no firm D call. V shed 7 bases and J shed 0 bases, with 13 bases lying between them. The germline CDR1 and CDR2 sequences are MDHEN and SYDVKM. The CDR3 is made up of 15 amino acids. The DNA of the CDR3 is TGTGCCAGCAAAAAGAACTTTTATAGCAATCAGCCCCAGCATTTT. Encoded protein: CASKKNFYSNQPQHF.

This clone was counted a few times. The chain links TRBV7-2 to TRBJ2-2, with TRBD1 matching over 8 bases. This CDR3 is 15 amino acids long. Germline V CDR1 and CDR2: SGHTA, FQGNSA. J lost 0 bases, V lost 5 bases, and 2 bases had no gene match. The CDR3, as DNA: TGTGCCAGCAGCGACAGGGGTGCGAACACCGGGGAGCTGTTTTTT. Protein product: CASSDRGANTGELFF.

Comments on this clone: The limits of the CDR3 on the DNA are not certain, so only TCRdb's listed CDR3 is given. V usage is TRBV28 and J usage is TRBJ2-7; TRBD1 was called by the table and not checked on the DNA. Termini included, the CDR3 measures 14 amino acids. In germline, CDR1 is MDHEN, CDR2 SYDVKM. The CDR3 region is CASSFLAGGSEQYF.

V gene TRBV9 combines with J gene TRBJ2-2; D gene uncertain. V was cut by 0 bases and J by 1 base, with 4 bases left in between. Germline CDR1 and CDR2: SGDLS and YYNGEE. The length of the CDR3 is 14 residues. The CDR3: CASSVGGNTGELFF. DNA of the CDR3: TGTGCCAGCAGCGTAGGAGGGAACACCGGGGAGCTGTTTTTT.